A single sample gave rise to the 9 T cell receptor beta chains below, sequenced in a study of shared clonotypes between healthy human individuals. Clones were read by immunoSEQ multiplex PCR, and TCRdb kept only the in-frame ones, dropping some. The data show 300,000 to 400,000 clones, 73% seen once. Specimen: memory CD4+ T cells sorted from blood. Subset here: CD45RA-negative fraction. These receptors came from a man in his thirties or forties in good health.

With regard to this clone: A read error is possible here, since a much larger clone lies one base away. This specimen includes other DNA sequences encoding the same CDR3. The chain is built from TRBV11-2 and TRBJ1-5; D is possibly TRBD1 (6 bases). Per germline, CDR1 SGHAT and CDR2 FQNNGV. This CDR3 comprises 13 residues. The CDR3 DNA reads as TGTGCTAGCAGCTTAGAACAGACAGGGCCCCAGCATTTT. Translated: CASSLEQTGPQHF. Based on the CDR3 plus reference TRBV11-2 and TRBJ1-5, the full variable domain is EAGVAQSPRYKIIEKRQSVAFWCNPISGHATLYWYQQILGQGPKLLIQFQNNGVVDDSQLPKDRFSAERLKGVDSTLKIQPAKLEDSAVYLCASSLEQTGPQHFGDGTRLSIL.

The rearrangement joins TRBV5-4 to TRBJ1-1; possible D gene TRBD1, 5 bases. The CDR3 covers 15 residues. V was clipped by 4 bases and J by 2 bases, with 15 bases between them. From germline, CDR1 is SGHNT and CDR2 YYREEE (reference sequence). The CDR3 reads CASSEAGRGNTEAFF. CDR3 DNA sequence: TGTGCCAGCAGCGAAGCAGGGAGGGGCAACACTGAAGCTTTCTTT.

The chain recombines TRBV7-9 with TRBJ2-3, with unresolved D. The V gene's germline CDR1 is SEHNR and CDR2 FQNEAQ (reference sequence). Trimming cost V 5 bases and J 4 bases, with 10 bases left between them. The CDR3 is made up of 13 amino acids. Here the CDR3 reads CASSQSQPDTQYF. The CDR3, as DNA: TGTGCCAGCAGCCAATCCCAACCAGATACGCAGTATTTT.

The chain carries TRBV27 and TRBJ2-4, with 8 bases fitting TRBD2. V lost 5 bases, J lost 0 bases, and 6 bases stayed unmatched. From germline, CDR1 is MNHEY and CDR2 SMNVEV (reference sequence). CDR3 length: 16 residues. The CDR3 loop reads CASSPAGGAAKNIQYF. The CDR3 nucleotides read TGTGCCAGCAGTCCTGCGGGGGGCGCAGCCAAAAACATTCAGTACTTC.

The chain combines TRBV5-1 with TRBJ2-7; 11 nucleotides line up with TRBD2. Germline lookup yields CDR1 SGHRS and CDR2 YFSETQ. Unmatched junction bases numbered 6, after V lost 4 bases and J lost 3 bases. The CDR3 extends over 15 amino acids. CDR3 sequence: CASSSGLAGNYEQYF. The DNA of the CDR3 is TGCGCCAGCAGCAGCGGACTAGCGGGCAACTACGAGCAGTACTTC.

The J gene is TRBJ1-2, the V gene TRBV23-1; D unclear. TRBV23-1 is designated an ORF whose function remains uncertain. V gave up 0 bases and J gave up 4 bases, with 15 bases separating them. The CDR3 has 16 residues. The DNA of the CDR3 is TGCGCCAGCAGTCAATCGATGAGGCAGTTAGCCTATGGCTACACCTTC. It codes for CASSQSMRQLAYGYTF.

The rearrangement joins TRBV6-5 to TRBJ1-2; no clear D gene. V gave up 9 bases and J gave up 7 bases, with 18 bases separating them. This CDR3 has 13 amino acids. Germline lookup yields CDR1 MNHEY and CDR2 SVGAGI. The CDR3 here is CASWSPTLSGYTF. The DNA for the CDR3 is TGTGCCAGTTGGAGCCCAACCCTGAGTGGCTACACCTTC.

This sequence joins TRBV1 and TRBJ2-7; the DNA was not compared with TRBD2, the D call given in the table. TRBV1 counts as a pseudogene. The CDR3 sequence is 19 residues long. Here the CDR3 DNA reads TGCACCAGCAGCCAAGATTTTTCTTGTGCGGCACGGGGATGCTACGAGCAGTACTTC. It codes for CTSSQDFSCAARGCYEQYF.

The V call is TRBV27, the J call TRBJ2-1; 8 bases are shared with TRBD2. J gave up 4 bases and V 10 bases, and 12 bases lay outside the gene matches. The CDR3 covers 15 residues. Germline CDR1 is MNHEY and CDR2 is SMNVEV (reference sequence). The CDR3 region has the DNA TGTGCCACCTACACCGGCGGGAGGAAGTACAATGAGCAGTTCTTC. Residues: CATYTGGRKYNEQFF.